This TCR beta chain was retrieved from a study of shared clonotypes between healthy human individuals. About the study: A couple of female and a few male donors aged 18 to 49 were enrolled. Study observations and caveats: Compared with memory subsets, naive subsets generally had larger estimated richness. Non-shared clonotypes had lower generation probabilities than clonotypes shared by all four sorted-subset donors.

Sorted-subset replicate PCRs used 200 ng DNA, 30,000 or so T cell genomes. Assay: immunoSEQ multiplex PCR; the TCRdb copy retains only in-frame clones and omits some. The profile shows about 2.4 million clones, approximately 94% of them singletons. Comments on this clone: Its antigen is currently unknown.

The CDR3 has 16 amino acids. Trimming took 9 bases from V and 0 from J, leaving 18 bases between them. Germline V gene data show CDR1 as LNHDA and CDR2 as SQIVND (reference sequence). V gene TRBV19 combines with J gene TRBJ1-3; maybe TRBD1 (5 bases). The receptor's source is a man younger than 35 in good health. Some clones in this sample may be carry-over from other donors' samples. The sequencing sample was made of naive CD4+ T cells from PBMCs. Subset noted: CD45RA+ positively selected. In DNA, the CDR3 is TGTGCCAGCCTCCGGGACGGGAGTTTCTCTGGAAACACCATATATTTT. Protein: CASLRDGSFSGNTIYF.